This T cell receptor beta chain emerged from a study of blood T cells in healthy people across ages. Overall study results and limits: Versus aged donors, long-lived donors had higher diversity and more naive CD4+ cells. Age brought a roughly linear fall in TCR beta diversity measured per million T cells.

With a J-beta primer mix and a sample-barcoded 5' primer, a second PCR ran about 7 to 12 cycles. A template-switch adaptor containing 12 random nucleotides labeled each cDNA molecule. TCRdb passed the 5' RACE reads through MiXCR, listing each CDR3 protein once. The sample has over 950,000 distinct CDR3 sequences; roughly two fifths are singletons. V lost 7 bases, J lost 0 bases, and 9 bases lay in between. The length of the CDR3 is 13 residues. As for this clonotype: Its antigen is unknown.

The chain links TRBV12-3 or TRBV12-4 to TRBJ1-2; possible D gene TRBD1, 6 bases. This sequence was found in a man younger than 30 in good health. Sequenced input: blood. In DNA, the CDR3 is TGTGCCAGCAACGAGGGGGCTAACTATGGCTACACCTTC. It encodes CASNEGANYGYTF.